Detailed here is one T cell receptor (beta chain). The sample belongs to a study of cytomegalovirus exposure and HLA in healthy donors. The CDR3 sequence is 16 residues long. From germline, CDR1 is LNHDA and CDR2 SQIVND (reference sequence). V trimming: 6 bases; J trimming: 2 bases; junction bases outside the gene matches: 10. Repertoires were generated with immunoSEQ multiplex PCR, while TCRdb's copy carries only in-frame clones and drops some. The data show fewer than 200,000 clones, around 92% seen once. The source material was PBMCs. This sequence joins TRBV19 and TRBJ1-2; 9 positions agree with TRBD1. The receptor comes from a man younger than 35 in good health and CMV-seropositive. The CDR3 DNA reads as TGTGCCAGTAGACCGACCTGGACAGGGGACAACTATGGCTACACCTTC. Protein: CASRPTWTGDNYGYTF.